This TCR beta chain was identified in a study of metastatic and nonmetastatic thyroid tumors. Broader study findings: Reportedly, malignant thyroid tumors had significantly higher TCR beta diversity than benign nodules, in blood and tumor.

No patient had received any treatment before thyroid surgery. There are many counts of this clone. Its cognate antigen is unknown. Authors' processing steps: To classify distant metastasis in papillary thyroid cancer, a model was built from CDR3 differences across clinicopathological groups. TCRdb reprocessed the PCR reads via MiXCR. The V and J calls and clone size are TCRdb's, not the authors'. This sample has about 32,000 clones; around 7.4% occur once, and the top ten carry 43%. Material for sequencing was blood. The sequence came from a female donor with papillary thyroid cancer or a benign thyroid nodule (not recorded which). Some clones in this sample may be carry-over from other donors' samples.

CDR3 DNA sequence: TGTGCCAGCAGTTACGGGACAGCGACTGAAGCTTTCTTT. Encoded protein: CASSYGTATEAFF. The chain couples TRBV6-6 to TRBJ1-1; 7 bases align to TRBD1. Germline V gives CDR1 MNHNY, CDR2 SVGAGI (reference sequence). Trimming took 2 bases from V and 5 from J; bases not matched to a gene: 2. The length of the CDR3 is 13 residues.